This paragraph covers one T cell receptor (beta chain) sequence. Antigen: not known. This sample stems from a study of T cell responses to AZD1222 COVID-19 vaccine. Some clones are missing from TCRdb's copy, which holds only in-frame ones; the method was immunoSEQ multiplex PCR. Of 160,000 or so clones listed, about nine tenths are singletons. Broader study findings: It should be noted that donors were predominantly white British and more often female, and clonal diversity was possibly underestimated. Repertoire sampling happened only post peak T cell response. Reportedly, nearly half of unique spike TCRs recognized epitopes outside B.1.351/B.1.1.7 mutations. Mapped onto spike, vaccine-associated CD4 TCRs spanned it and were dominant at 160-218 and 743-854.

The V and J ends lost 0 bases and 3 bases respectively, with 6 bases between them. CDR1 and CDR2 (germline): SGHRS, YFSETQ. CDR3 length: 14 residues. The sample here was peripheral blood, taken on day 0 of AZD1222 vaccination. The source of this sequence is an adult in good health. The chain uses TRBV5-1 and TRBJ2-2; maybe TRBD2 (5 bases). CDR3 in amino acids: CASSLAGDTGELFF. The CDR3, as DNA: TGCGCCAGCAGCTTGGCCGGGGACACCGGGGAGCTGTTTTTT.